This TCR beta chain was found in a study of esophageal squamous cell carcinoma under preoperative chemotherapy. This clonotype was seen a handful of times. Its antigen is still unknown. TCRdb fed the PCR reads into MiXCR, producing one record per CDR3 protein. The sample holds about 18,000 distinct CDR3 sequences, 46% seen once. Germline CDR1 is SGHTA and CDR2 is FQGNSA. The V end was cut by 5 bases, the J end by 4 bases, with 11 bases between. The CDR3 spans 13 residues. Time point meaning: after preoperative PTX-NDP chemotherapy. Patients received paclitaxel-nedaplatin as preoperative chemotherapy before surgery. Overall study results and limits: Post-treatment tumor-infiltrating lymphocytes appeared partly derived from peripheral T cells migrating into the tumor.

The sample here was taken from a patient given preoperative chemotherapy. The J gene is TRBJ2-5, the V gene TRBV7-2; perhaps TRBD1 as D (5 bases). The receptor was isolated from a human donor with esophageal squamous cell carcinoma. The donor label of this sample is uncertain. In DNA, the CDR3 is TGTGCCAGCAGCGCTAGGGGTGGAGAGACCCAGTACTTC. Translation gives CASSARGGETQYF.